This T cell receptor (beta chain) was identified during a study of blood T cell repertoires in COVID-19 (dated by TCRdb to 2020 to 2021). About the full investigation: The collaborator samples originated in the United States, Italy and Spain and spanned the acute and convalescent phases of COVID-19. The material from the prospective study consisted of cDNA or gDNA derived from T cells, B-cell-depleted T cells, or PBMCs. The dataset comprised deeply sampled blood TCRbeta repertoires from subjects exposed to, actively infected with, or recovered from COVID-19. The repertoires were released in a freely available public database meant as a resource for research on the immune response to SARS-CoV-2. Samples came from the ongoing ImmuneRACE study (first 160 participants) plus 1,254 subjects from 6 global collaborators. Sample metadata almost always included a de-identified subject ID, COVID-19 status, age in years and sex. Where available, HLA class I and class II types were obtained from metadata supplied by the sample provider rather than from assay-based typing. Overall results and qualifications from the work: The quantity of clinical and demographic metadata differed by source and by participant and was supplied without curation.

Collaborating institutions collected whole blood in K2EDTA tubes following their own protocols. For TCRbeta analysis, collaborators shipped samples in one of three forms: frozen whole blood, isolated PBMCs, or DNA extracted from either of those sample types. TCRbeta CDR3 regions were amplified from genomic DNA using the immunoSEQ Assay, a bias-controlled multiplex PCR. In the authors' own workflow: The number of nucleated cells in each sample was estimated from the amplification of reference gene primers within the assay. To quantify the absolute abundance of each unique TCRbeta CDR3 rearrangement, sequence reads were collapsed and filtered. For each sample, productive Simpson clonality was calculated as the square root of Simpson's diversity index over productive rearrangements. The table was pulled from immuneACCESS by TCRdb, which kept in-frame rearrangements only. Such tables lose some clones; where checked, under half of the loss comes from unresolved V genes, and the rest has no known cause. That table furnishes V, J and clone size, whereas the DNA furnished D and trimming. In this sample the table shows 70,000 or so clones, approximately 85% of which occur a single time. The ten largest clones capture approximately 35% of the sample.

V was cut back by 8 bases and J by 6 bases, leaving a gap of 20 bases between them. The germline V gene yields SGHAT for CDR1 and FQNNGV for CDR2. Counted from cysteine to phenylalanine, this CDR3 has 15 amino acids. Only the CDR3 DNA is retained, 45 bases long and in frame from the first base. To note about this clone: No antigen is known for it. There are no base qualities to consult, and no much larger clone falls within one base.

The specimen sequenced was peripheral blood. The chain is assembled from TRBV11-2 and TRBJ2-1, and perhaps TRBD2 as D gene, on 5 matching bases. The TCR was taken from a woman aged 80 or older with active or convalescent COVID-19. The nucleotide sequence reads TGTGCCAGCGAAGATAGAGGGAGTAGCGTCAATGAGCAGTTCTTC. It encodes CASEDRGSSVNEQFF.